This T cell receptor beta chain was recovered during a study of blood T cell repertoires in COVID-19. Overall study context: The origin of the acute and convalescent COVID-19 samples was the United States, Italy and Spain. Nucleic acid was either cDNA or gDNA, and it came from T cells, B-cell-depleted T cells, or PBMCs.

In the original analysis: Estimates of nucleated cell counts were drawn from the amplification of reference gene primers. Assay used: immunoSEQ multiplex PCR; TCRdb lists only in-frame clones, some missing. Clone size and the V and J calls come from that table; the DNA yielded D and trimming. The repertoire holds tens of thousands of clones, with 70% to 90% as singletons. The germline V and J ends were trimmed by 4 bases and 1 base, with 10 bases remaining between them. From germline, CDR1 is KGHDR and CDR2 SFDVKD. The CDR3 is 14 amino acids. J is TRBJ2-7 and V is TRBV24-1; D is ambiguous. This clonotype was sampled from a man aged 55-75 years with acute or convalescent COVID-19. Specimen: peripheral blood. The CDR3 sequence: CATSDPSTSYEQYF. The CDR3 DNA reads TGTGCCACCAGTGACCCTTCCACTTCCTACGAGCAGTACTTC.